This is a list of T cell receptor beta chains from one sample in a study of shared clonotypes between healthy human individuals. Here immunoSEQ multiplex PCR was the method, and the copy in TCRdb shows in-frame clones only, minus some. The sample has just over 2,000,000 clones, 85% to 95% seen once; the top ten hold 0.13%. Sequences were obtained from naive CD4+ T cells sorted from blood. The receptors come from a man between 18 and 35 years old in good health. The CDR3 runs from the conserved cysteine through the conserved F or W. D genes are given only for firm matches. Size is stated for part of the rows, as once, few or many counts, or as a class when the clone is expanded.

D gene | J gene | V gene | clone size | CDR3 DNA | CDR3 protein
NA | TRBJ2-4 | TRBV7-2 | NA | TGTGCCAGCAGCCACCAACATGGCGTAGCCAAAAACATTCAGTACTTC | CASSHQHGVAKNIQYF
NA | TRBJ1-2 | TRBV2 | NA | TGTGCCAGCACCCAAGAGGGGCAGGGCAGAACCCATGGCTACACCTTC | CASTQEGQGRTHGYTF
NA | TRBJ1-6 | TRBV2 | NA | TGTGCCAGCAGTGCTCTACCCCCCTATAATTCACCCCTCCACTTT | CASSALPPYNSPLHF
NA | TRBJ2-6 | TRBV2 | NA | TGTGCCAGCACCAGCCCGAACTCTGGGGCCAACGTCCTGACTTTC | CASTSPNSGANVLTF
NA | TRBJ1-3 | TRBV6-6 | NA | TGTGCCAGCAGTAATTACCCGGGACATTCAGGAAACACCATATATTTT | CASSNYPGHSGNTIYF
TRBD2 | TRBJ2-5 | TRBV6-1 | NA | TGTGCCAGCAACCCAGTAGCGGGAGGTTGGGAGACCCAGTACTTC | CASNPVAGGWETQYF
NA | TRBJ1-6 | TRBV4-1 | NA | TGCGCCAGCAGGCCGGGAACCATTAATTCACCCCTCCACTTT | CASRPGTINSPLHF
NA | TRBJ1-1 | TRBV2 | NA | TGTGCCAGCAGTGACCCCCGAGGGGAGACAGGAGCTTTCTTT | CASSDPRGETGAFF
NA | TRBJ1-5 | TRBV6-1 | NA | TGTGCCAGCAGTGAACGCCCCAATCAGCCCCAGCATTTT | CASSERPNQPQHF
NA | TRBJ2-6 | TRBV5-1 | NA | TGCGCCAGCAGCGGGGGTCGCTCTGGGGCCAACGTCCTGACTTTC | CASSGGRSGANVLTF
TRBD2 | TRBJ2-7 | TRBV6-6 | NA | TGTGCCAGCAGTTACTCGGGAGGGTGGGGCTACGAGCAGTACTTC | CASSYSGGWGYEQYF
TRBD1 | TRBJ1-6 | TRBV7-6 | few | TGTGCCAGCAGCTTAGGGGGACAGTTAAATTCACCCCTCCACTTT | CASSLGGQLNSPLHF
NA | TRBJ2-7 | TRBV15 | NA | TGTGCCACCAGCAGAGATCTCTTTCAGGGCAGCCCCTACGAGCAGTACTTC | CATSRDLFQGSPYEQYF
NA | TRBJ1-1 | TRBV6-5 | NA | TGTGCCAGCAGTTACTCTACCAGGGCTGAAGCTTTCTTT | CASSYSTRAEAFF
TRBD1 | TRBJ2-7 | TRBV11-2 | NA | TGTGCCAGCAGCTTAGGACAGGGTAACGAGCAGTACTTC | CASSLGQGNEQYF
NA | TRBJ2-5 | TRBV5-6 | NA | TGTGCCAGCAGCCTAGGGACGGTACAAGAGACCCAGTACTTC | CASSLGTVQETQYF
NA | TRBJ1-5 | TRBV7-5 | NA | TGTGCCAGAAGTCCGGGACAGGGACCGAAAATGTGGCATTTT | CARSPGQGPKMWHF
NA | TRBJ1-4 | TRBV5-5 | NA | TGTGCCAGCACCTTAGGAGGGACTAATGAAAAACTGTTTTTT | CASTLGGTNEKLFF
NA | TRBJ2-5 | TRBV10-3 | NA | TGTGCCATCAGCGACAGAATCCAAGAGACCCAGTACTTC | CAISDRIQETQYF
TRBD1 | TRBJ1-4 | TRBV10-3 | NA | TGTGCCATCAGTCCGGGACAGGGGACTGAAAAACTGTTTTTT | CAISPGQGTEKLFF
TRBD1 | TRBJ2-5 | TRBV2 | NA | TGTGCCAGCGGACAGGGGGAGACCCAGTACTTC | CASGQGETQYF
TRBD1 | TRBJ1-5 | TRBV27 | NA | TGTGCCAGCAGTTTATGGCCGGACAGGTATAAAATGCCCCAGCATTTT | CASSLWPDRYKMPQHF
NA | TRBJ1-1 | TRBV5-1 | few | TGCGCCAGCGGGGTGGGGATGAACACTGAAGCTTTCTTT | CASGVGMNTEAFF
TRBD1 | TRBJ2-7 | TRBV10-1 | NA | TGCGCCAGCAGTGAGTCCCGGACAGGGCACTCCTACGAGCAGTACTTC | CASSESRTGHSYEQYF
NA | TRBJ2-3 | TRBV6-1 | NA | TGTGCCAGCAGTGGGGGACTGAGTTTAGATACGCAGTATTTT | CASSGGLSLDTQYF